Detailed here is one T cell receptor (beta chain). These data belong to a study of control samples from healthy donors and cancer patients. TCRdb keeps only in-frame clones here, not all; method: immunoSEQ multiplex PCR. The table has about 84,000 clones, 91% seen once. The source material was blood. The origin of this receptor is a man aged 45-65 years in good health.

Here the CDR3 reads CASSLGGEANVLTF. The CDR3 bases are TGTGCCAGCAGCTTAGGGGGCGAGGCCAACGTCCTGACTTTC. The chain couples TRBV7-6 to TRBJ2-6, with a weak D call TRBD1 (5 bases). Deletions cut 1 base from V and 6 bases from J, with 7 bases between. The CDR3 covers 14 residues. Germline V gene data show CDR1 as SGHVS and CDR2 as FNYEAQ.